These T cell receptor beta chains were read from a single sample in a study of T cell responses to AZD1222 COVID-19 vaccine. Sequencing was performed with immunoSEQ multiplex PCR; in TCRdb, only in-frame clones are kept and a portion is missing. The sample comprises around 120,000 clones, 90% to 95% of which are singletons, and more than 2.5% rests with the top ten. Sequencing used peripheral blood, obtained on day 0 of AZD1222 vaccination. The receptors here all came from an adult in good health. Both conserved end residues are part of each CDR3. Each record gives: J gene, clone size, D gene, V gene, CDR3 DNA, CDR3 protein. The D gene is left open where the match is weak. The listing skips clone size in some rows; elsewhere it reads once, few, many or a size class.

j_gene: TRBJ1-1; abundance: NA; d_gene: NA; v_gene: TRBV16; CDR3nt: TGTGCCAGCAGCGAATCCCAGAAGAACACTGAAGCTTTCTTT; CDR3aa: CASSESQKNTEAFF
j_gene: TRBJ1-2; abundance: once; d_gene: NA; v_gene: TRBV2; CDR3nt: TGTGCCAGCAGTAATAGACAGAACTATGGCTACACCTTC; CDR3aa: CASSNRQNYGYTF
j_gene: TRBJ2-7; abundance: NA; d_gene: TRBD2; v_gene: TRBV7-8; CDR3nt: TGTGCCAGCAGCCTAATAGCGGGAGGCCTCAAAAGCTACGAGCAGTACTTC; CDR3aa: CASSLIAGGLKSYEQYF
j_gene: TRBJ2-7; abundance: NA; d_gene: NA; v_gene: TRBV5-1; CDR3nt: TGCGCCAGCAGCCCGGACTCTTCCAGGGTCGAGCAGTACTTC; CDR3aa: CASSPDSSRVEQYF
j_gene: TRBJ1-1; abundance: NA; d_gene: NA; v_gene: TRBV25-1; CDR3nt: TGTGCCAGCAGCCTATCCTGGACGGCGAACACTGAAGCTTTCTTT; CDR3aa: CASSLSWTANTEAFF
j_gene: TRBJ2-7; abundance: NA; d_gene: TRBD2; v_gene: TRBV10-2; CDR3nt: TGCGCCAGCGGCCCGCTAGCGGAGGGGCCCTACGAGCAGTACTTC; CDR3aa: CASGPLAEGPYEQYF
j_gene: TRBJ2-2; abundance: NA; d_gene: NA; v_gene: TRBV7-6; CDR3nt: TGTGCCAGCAGCCAGGAGAGGGGTAACACCGGGGAGCTGTTTTTT; CDR3aa: CASSQERGNTGELFF
j_gene: TRBJ2-1; abundance: NA; d_gene: NA; v_gene: TRBV13; CDR3nt: TGTGCCAGCAGCTTTTCATCCAAGGCGAATGAGCAGTTCTTC; CDR3aa: CASSFSSKANEQFF
j_gene: TRBJ1-2; abundance: NA; d_gene: NA; v_gene: TRBV27; CDR3nt: TGTGCCAGCAGTTTATCCTCACGACAGTATGGCTACACCTTC; CDR3aa: CASSLSSRQYGYTF
j_gene: TRBJ2-3; abundance: NA; d_gene: NA; v_gene: TRBV7-9; CDR3nt: TGTGCCAGCAGCTCCGGGTCGGGATTGTCCACAGATACGCAGTATTTT; CDR3aa: CASSSGSGLSTDTQYF
j_gene: TRBJ2-3; abundance: NA; d_gene: NA; v_gene: TRBV2; CDR3nt: TGTGCCAGCAGTGAAGCTCGCACAGATACGCAGTATTTT; CDR3aa: CASSEARTDTQYF
j_gene: TRBJ2-7; abundance: NA; d_gene: TRBD2; v_gene: TRBV4-3; CDR3nt: TGCGCCAGCAGCCAAGAGTATAGCGGGGACCCCTACGAGCAGTACTTC; CDR3aa: CASSQEYSGDPYEQYF
j_gene: TRBJ1-2; abundance: NA; d_gene: NA; v_gene: TRBV20-1; CDR3nt: TGCAGTGCCAGTGGGGGGCGCATGGAAGGCTACACCTTC; CDR3aa: CSASGGRMEGYTF
j_gene: TRBJ2-5; abundance: NA; d_gene: NA; v_gene: TRBV6-5; CDR3nt: TGTGCCAGCAGTTACATGAGGGAACCCCAAGAGACCCAGTACTTC; CDR3aa: CASSYMREPQETQYF
j_gene: TRBJ1-1; abundance: NA; d_gene: TRBD1; v_gene: TRBV29-1; CDR3nt: TGCAGCGTATCTCAGGGGGCGTGGGCTGAAGCTTTCTTT; CDR3aa: CSVSQGAWAEAFF
j_gene: TRBJ2-5; abundance: NA; d_gene: NA; v_gene: TRBV4-3; CDR3nt: TGCGCCAGCAGCCGCCTGCCCCGGAGACAAGAGACCCAGTACTTC; CDR3aa: CASSRLPRRQETQYF
j_gene: TRBJ2-7; abundance: NA; d_gene: NA; v_gene: TRBV7-6; CDR3nt: TGTGCCAGCAGCTTAGGTGGGGGCGGCGGCTCCTACGAGCAGTACTTC; CDR3aa: CASSLGGGGGSYEQYF
j_gene: TRBJ2-1; abundance: NA; d_gene: NA; v_gene: TRBV2; CDR3nt: TGTGCCAGCAGTGAGAGGGACCCGTTTAATGGGGGCGGAGCCCGACTCTACAATGAGCAGTTCTTC; CDR3aa: CASSERDPFNGGGARLYNEQFF
j_gene: TRBJ2-3; abundance: NA; d_gene: TRBD2; v_gene: TRBV4-1; CDR3nt: TGCGCCAGCAGCGGGTCTACTAGCGGGAGAAGCACAGATACGCAGTATTTT; CDR3aa: CASSGSTSGRSTDTQYF
j_gene: TRBJ1-5; abundance: few; d_gene: NA; v_gene: TRBV4-2; CDR3nt: TGTGCCAGCAGCCAAGAGGGGCCGAATCAGCCCCAGCATTTT; CDR3aa: CASSQEGPNQPQHF
j_gene: TRBJ1-1; abundance: NA; d_gene: TRBD1; v_gene: TRBV5-6; CDR3nt: TGTGCCAGCAGCGTGGACAGGGGGCGAACTGAAGCTTTCTTT; CDR3aa: CASSVDRGRTEAFF
j_gene: TRBJ1-1; abundance: NA; d_gene: NA; v_gene: TRBV20-1; CDR3nt: TGCAGTGCTAGATCGGGTGAAGCTTTCTTT; CDR3aa: CSARSGEAFF